The sequence of this TCR beta chain was determined in a study of T cells after yellow fever vaccination. General study results and limits: Reappearance after the booster was seen for most primary-vaccination clones, at 96% CD4 and 88% CD8.

For TCR, cDNA came from 5'RACE template switching, which added a universal primer site and UMIs. From the 5' RACE reads, TCRdb called clonotypes with MiXCR, one entry per CDR3 protein. The repertoire consists of some 300,000 distinct CDR3 sequences, with 7.5% to 9% occurring once and the leading ten covering 3% to 4%. This clonotype was observed many times. As yet, its antigen is unknown. The V gene lost 6 bases and the J gene lost 4 bases, with 19 bases spanning the gap. Germline V gene sequence: CDR1 MNHEY, CDR2 SMNVEV (reference sequence). This CDR3 is built from 15 residues. The chain recombines TRBV27 with TRBJ2-7; D not resolved. The specimen comprised CD4+ T cells sorted from PBMCs, sampled 5 days after the yellow fever booster vaccination. The source of this sequence is a man between 18 and 29 years old who received the YFV17D yellow fever vaccine. CDR3 sequence reads: CASSSYGPGAYEQYF. Written as DNA, the CDR3 is TGTGCCAGCAGCTCCTACGGGCCCGGAGCTTACGAGCAGTACTTC.